These 14 T cell receptor beta chains originate from one sample sequenced in a study of blood T cells in healthy people across ages. Through a sample-barcoded 5' primer and a J-beta primer mix, a second PCR was run for 7 to 11 cycles. MiXCR was run by TCRdb on the 5' RACE reads, yielding one entry per CDR3 protein. The table has 1.5 million to 2 million distinct CDR3 sequences, less than 50% seen once; the top ten hold around 2.1%. What was sequenced was blood. These receptors came from a woman in her 40s in good health.

The chain joins TRBV11-2 to TRBJ2-1; 9 bases agree with TRBD1. This CDR3 region has 15 residues. J was trimmed by 7 bases and V by 1 base; bases with no gene match: 5. Germline V gene sequence: CDR1 SGHAT, CDR2 FQNNGV. This chain's CDR3 is CASSLGGTGMNEQFF. The CDR3 nucleotides read TGTGCCAGCAGCTTAGGAGGGACAGGGATGAATGAGCAGTTCTTC.

The chain is built from TRBV28 and TRBJ2-7, with D possibly TRBD1 on 5 matching bases. Looked up from germline, CDR1 is MDHEN and CDR2 is SYDVKM. The V and J ends lost 3 bases and 7 bases respectively, with 19 bases between them. The CDR3 spans 15 residues. The DNA for the CDR3 is TGTGCCAGCAGTTTTAGGGCCAGTCTTTCAGGGGAGCAGTACTTC. Translating it yields CASSFRASLSGEQYF.

The chain recombines TRBV5-1 with TRBJ2-1; the D gene is possibly TRBD1 (6 bases). The DNA end is more similar to TRBJ2-7, so the J call may be wrong. The V gene's germline CDR1 is SGHRS and CDR2 YFSETQ. CDR3 size: 15 residues. The CDR3 here is CASSRTGSPYNEQYF. The CDR3 nucleotides are TGCGCCAGCAGTCGCACAGGGTCTCCCTACAATGAGCAGTACTTC.

This sequence joins TRBV9 and TRBJ2-3; no definite D call. Germline V gives CDR1 SGDLS, CDR2 YYNGEE. This CDR3 is built from 12 residues. Trimming took off 0 bases at V and 7 bases at J, with 6 bases between the two ends. CDR3 protein: CASSVGWNTQYF. Here the CDR3 DNA reads TGTGCCAGCAGCGTAGGGTGGAATACGCAGTATTTT.

V gene TRBV20-1 combines with J gene TRBJ2-5; tentatively, D is TRBD1 or TRBD2 (5 bases each). Germline CDR1 is DFQATT and CDR2 is SNEGSKA (reference sequence). The CDR3 sequence is 15 residues long. V gave up 5 bases and J gave up 4 bases, with 20 bases separating them. Written as DNA, the CDR3 is TGCAGTGCTCCTCCTCGGCAACCGAGGGGAGAGACCCAGTACTTC. Protein sequence: CSAPPRQPRGETQYF.

J is TRBJ1-2 and V is TRBV27; D is unclear. The CDR3 spans 13 residues. V shed 6 bases and J shed 1 base, with 9 bases lying between them. CDR1 MNHEY and CDR2 SMNVEV come from the germline V gene (reference sequence). The CDR3 bases are TGTGCCAGCAGCTGGCGGGTTAACTATGGCTACACCTTC. Its protein is CASSWRVNYGYTF.

This clonotype was seen only a few times. This sequence joins TRBV20-1 and TRBJ2-4; 9 bases fit TRBD2. This CDR3 has 15 amino acids. The germline V gene has CDR1 DFQATT and CDR2 SNEGSKA (reference sequence). J gave up 3 bases and V 0 bases, and 3 bases lay outside the gene matches. The CDR3 loop is CSAREALAGKNIQYF. CDR3 nucleotide sequence: TGCAGTGCTAGAGAAGCACTAGCGGGCAAAAACATTCAGTACTTC.

The V gene is TRBV7-9, the J gene TRBJ1-2; D call uncertain. CDR3 length equals 15 residues. Trimming removed 1 base from V and 3 bases from J, with 12 bases in between. The germline V gene encodes CDR1 SEHNR and CDR2 FQNEAQ (reference sequence). The CDR3 protein is CASSLGYNQDYGYTF. CDR3 coding DNA: TGTGCCAGCAGCTTAGGATACAACCAGGACTATGGCTACACCTTC.

On this clonotype: One end of the junction fails to match germline, which may point to a read error. This chain uses TRBV7-8 with TRBJ2-1; 9 bases line up with TRBD1. Germline V gene lookup returns CDR1 SGHVS and CDR2 FQNEAQ. CDR3 size: 15 residues. CDR3 DNA: TGTGCCAGCAGCTTAGGGAACAGGGGGCTGAATGGGCAGTTCTTC. It encodes CASSLGNRGLNGQFF.

This chain's CDR3 is CASSQDVAGFGYFTGELFF. The CDR3 coding sequence is TGCGCCAGCAGCCAAGATGTGGCAGGGTTTGGTTATTTCACCGGGGAGCTGTTTTTT. The rearrangement uses TRBV4-3 and TRBJ2-2, with D perhaps matching TRBD1 (5 bases). Germline loops: CDR1 LGHNA, CDR2 YSLEER. The CDR3 has 19 residues. Trimming took 0 bases from V and 4 from J, leaving 21 bases between them.

J is TRBJ2-1 and V is TRBV12-3 or TRBV12-4, with 8 bases identical to TRBD1. The CDR3 runs 15 residues. V shed 2 bases, J shed 6 bases, and the junction held 6 bases outside the gene matches. CDR3 sequence (DNA): TGTGCCAGCAGTTTATCAGGGGGCGTGAGCAATGAGCAGTTCTTC. Translation: CASSLSGGVSNEQFF.

The J gene is TRBJ1-6, the V gene TRBV5-6; D may be TRBD1 (5 bases). Per the germline V gene, CDR1 is SGHDT and CDR2 is YYEEEE. CDR3 size: 14 residues. V lost 2 bases, J lost 7 bases, and 10 bases lay in between. The CDR3 loop is CASSLGDGNSPLHF. CDR3 nucleotide sequence: TGTGCCAGCAGCTTAGGGGACGGCAATTCACCCCTCCACTTT. The variable domain in full, with the rest retrieved from reference TRBV5-6 and TRBJ1-6, is DAGVTQSPTHLIKTRGQQVTLRCSPKSGHDTVSWYQQALGQGPQFIFQYYEEEERQRGNFPDRFSGHQFPNYSSELNVNALLLGDSALYLCASSLGDGNSPLHFGNGTRLTVT.

The V gene is TRBV6-5, the J gene TRBJ2-4, with unresolved D. Germline V gives CDR1 MNHEY, CDR2 SVGAGI. CDR3 length: 16 amino acids. The V end lost 5 bases, the J end lost 6 bases, and 20 bases lay between the germline ends. The CDR3 nucleotides read TGTGCCAGCAGTACGACAAAGCCCCTCGGTAGAAACATTCAGTACTTC. Protein sequence: CASSTTKPLGRNIQYF.

This clonotype has only one observation. The V call is TRBV20-1, the J call TRBJ1-6; D may be TRBD1 (6 bases). CDR1 DFQATT and CDR2 SNEGSKA come from the germline V gene (reference sequence). The CDR3 runs 13 residues. The CDR3 region is CSVNTGHNSPLHF. DNA of the CDR3: TGCAGCGTCAATACAGGGCATAATTCACCCCTCCACTTT.